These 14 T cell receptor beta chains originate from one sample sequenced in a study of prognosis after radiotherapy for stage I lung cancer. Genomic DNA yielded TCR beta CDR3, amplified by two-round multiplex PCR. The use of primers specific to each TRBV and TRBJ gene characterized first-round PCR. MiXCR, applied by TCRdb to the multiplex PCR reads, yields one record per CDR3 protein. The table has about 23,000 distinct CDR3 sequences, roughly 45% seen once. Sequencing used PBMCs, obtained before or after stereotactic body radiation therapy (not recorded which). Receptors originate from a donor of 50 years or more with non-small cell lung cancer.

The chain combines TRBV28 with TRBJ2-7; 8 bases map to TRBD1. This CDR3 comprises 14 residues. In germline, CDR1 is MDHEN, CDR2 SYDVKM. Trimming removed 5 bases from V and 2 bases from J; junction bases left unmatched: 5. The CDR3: CASSPGQGPYEQYF. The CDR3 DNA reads TGTGCCAGCAGTCCTGGACAGGGACCCTACGAGCAGTACTTC. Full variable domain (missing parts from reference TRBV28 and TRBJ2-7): DVKVTQSSRYLVKRTGEKVFLECVQDMDHENMFWYRQDPGLGLRLIYFSYDVKMKEKGDIPEGYSVSREKKERFSLILESASTNQTSMYLCASSPGQGPYEQYFGPGTRLTVT.

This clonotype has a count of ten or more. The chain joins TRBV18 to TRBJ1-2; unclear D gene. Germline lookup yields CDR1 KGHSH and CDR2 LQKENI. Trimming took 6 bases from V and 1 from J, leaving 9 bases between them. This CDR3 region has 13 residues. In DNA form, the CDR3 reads TGTGCCAGCTCGGACGGGAATAACTATGGCTACACCTTC. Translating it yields CASSDGNNYGYTF.

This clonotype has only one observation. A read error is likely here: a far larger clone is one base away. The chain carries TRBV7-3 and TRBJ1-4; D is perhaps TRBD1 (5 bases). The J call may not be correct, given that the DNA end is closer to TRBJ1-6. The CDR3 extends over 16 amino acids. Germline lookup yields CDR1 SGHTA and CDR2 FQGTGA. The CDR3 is CASSLNRYWRGSPLHF. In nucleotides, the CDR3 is TGTGCCAGCAGCTTAAACAGATACTGGAGGGGTTCACCCCTCCACTTT.

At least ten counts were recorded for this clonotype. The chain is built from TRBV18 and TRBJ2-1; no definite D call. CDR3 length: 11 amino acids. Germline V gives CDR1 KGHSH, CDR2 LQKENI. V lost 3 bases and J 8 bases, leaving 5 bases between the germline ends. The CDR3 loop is CASSPRDEQFF. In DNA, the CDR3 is TGTGCCAGCTCACCCCGGGATGAGCAGTTCTTC.

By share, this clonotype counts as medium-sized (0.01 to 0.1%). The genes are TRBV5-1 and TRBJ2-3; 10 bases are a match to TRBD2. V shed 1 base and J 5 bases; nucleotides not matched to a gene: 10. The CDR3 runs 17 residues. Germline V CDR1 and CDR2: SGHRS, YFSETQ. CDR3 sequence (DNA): TGCGCCAGCAGCTTGTTAGGGGGGCTAGCGGGAGTAGATACGCAGTATTTT. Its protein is CASSLLGGLAGVDTQYF. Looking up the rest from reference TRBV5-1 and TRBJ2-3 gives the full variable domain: KAGVTQTPRYLIKTRGQQVTLSCSPISGHRSVSWYQQTPGQGLQFLFEYFSETQRNKGNFPGRFSGRQFSNSRSEMNVSTLELGDSALYLCASSLLGGLAGVDTQYFGPGTRLTVL.

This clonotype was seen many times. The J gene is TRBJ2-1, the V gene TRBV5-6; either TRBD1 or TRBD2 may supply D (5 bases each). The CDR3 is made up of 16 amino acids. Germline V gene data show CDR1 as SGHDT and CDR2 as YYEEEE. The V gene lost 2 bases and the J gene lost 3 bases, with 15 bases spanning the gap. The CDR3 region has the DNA TGTGCCAGCAGCTTACGCCGGGGCTCGCACTACAATGAGCAGTTCTTC. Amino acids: CASSLRRGSHYNEQFF.

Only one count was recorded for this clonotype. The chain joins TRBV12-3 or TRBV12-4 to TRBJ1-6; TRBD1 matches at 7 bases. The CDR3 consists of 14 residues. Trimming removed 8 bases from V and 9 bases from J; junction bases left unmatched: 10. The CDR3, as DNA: TGTGCCAGCCAAGATACAGGGGTATGTTCACCCCTCCACTTT. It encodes CASQDTGVCSPLHF.

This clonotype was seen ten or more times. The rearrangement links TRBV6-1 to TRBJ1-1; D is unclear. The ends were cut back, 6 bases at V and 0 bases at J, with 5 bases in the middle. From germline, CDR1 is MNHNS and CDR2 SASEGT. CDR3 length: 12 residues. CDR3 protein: CASRPMNTEAFF. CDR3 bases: TGTGCCAGCAGACCTATGAACACTGAAGCTTTCTTT.

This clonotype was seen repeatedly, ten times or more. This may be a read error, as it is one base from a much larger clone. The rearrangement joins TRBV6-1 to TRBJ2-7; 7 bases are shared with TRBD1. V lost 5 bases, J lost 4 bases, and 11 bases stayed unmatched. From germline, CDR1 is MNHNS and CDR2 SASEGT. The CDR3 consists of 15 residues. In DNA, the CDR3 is TGTGCCAGCAGTCCTGAGACCGGGACAGCGTACGAGCAGTACTTC. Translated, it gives CASSPETGTAYEQYF.

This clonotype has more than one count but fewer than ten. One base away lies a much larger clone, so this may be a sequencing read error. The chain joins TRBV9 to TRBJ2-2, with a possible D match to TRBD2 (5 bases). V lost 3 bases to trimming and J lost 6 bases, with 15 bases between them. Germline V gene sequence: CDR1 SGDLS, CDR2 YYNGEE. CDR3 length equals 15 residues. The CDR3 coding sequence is TGTGCCAGCAGCGCGCCTATCCTAGCAGCCGGGGAGCTGTTTTTT. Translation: CASSAPILAAGELFF. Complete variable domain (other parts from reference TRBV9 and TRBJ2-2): DSGVTQTPKHLITATGQRVTLRCSPRSGDLSVYWYQQSLDQGLQFLIQYYNGEERAKGNILERFSAQQFPDLHSELNLSSLELGDSALYFCASSAPILAAGELFFGEGSRLTVL.

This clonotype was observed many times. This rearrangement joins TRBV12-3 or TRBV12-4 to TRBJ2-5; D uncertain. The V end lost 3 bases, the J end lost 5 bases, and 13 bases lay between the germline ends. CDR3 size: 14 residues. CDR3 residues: CASSLRRQVETQYF. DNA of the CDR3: TGTGCCAGCAGTTTGCGACGGCAAGTGGAGACCCAGTACTTC.

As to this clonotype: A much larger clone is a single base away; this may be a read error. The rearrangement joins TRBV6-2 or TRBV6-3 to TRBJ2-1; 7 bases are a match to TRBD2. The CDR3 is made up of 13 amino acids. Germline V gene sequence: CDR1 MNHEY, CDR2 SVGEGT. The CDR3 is CASQRDPYNEQLF. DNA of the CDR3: TGTGCCAGTCAGCGGGATCCCTACAATGAGCAGCTCTTC.

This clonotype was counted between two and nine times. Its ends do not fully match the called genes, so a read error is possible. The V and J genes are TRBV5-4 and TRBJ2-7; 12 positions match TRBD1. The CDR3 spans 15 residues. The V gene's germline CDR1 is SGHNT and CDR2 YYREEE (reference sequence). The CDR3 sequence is CAGSSGTGGFHEQYF. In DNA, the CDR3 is TGTGCCGGCAGCTCCGGGACAGGGGGCTTTCACGAGCAGTACTTC.

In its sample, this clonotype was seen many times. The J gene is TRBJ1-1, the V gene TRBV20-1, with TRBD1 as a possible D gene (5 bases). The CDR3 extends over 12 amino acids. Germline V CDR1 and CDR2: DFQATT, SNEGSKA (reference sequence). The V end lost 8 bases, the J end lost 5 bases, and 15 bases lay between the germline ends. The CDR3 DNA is TGCAGTTCGAGGCGGGAGGGGACTGAAGCTTTCTTT. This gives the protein CSSRREGTEAFF.